This T cell receptor (beta chain) was captured in a study of shared clonotypes between healthy human individuals. Naive CD4+ cells were CD45RA-selected; the remaining cells were memory. This CDR3 spans 13 amino acids. TCRdb's table, derived via immunoSEQ multiplex PCR, lists solely in-frame clones and lacks some. The sample holds about 1.5 million clones, about 98% seen once. This TCR derives from a man aged 25 to 40 in good health. The sequencing sample was made of naive CD4+ T cells sorted from blood. Subset defined: CD45RA+ positively selected. The J gene is TRBJ2-7, the V gene TRBV21-1; the table's D call of TRBD2 was not tested on the DNA. TRBV21-1 is described as a pseudogene. Here the CDR3 reads CASSKKKADEQYF. CDR3 nucleotides: TGTGCCAGCAGCAAAAAAAAAGCCGACGAGCAGTACTTC.